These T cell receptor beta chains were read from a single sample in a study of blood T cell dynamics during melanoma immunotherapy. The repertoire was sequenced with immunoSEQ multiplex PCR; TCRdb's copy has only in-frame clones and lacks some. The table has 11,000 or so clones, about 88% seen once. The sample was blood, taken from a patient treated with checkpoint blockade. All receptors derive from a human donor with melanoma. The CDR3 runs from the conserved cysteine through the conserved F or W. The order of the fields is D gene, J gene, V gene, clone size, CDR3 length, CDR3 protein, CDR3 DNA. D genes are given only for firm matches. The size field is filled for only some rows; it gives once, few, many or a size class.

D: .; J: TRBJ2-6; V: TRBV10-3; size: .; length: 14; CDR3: CAITPDSGANVLTF; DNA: TGTGCCATCACCCCCGACTCTGGGGCCAACGTCCTGACTTTC
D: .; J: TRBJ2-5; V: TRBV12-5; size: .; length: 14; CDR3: CASREWGQLETQYF; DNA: TGTGCTAGTAGGGAGTGGGGGCAGCTAGAGACCCAGTACTTC
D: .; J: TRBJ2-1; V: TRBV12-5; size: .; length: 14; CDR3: CASGWREINNEQFF; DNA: TGTGCTAGTGGTTGGCGGGAAATTAACAATGAGCAGTTCTTC
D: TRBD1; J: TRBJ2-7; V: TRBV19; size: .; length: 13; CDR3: CASSWGQGYEQYF; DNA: TGTGCCAGTAGTTGGGGACAGGGCTACGAGCAGTACTTC
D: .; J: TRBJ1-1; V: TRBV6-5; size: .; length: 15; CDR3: CASSYSRRQDTEAFF; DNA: TGTGCCAGCAGTTACTCCAGGCGGCAAGACACTGAAGCTTTCTTT
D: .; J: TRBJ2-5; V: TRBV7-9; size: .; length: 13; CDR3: CASSLVPQETQYF; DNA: TGTGCCAGCAGCTTAGTACCCCAAGAGACCCAGTACTTC
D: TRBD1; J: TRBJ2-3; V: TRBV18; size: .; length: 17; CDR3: CASSPWDRFGSTDTQYF; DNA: TGTGCCAGCTCTCCTTGGGACAGGTTTGGTAGCACAGATACGCAGTATTTT
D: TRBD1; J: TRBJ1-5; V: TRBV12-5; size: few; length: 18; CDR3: CASGLVNLGQDPNQPQHF; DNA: TGTGCTAGTGGTTTGGTAAATTTGGGACAGGACCCAAATCAGCCCCAGCATTTT
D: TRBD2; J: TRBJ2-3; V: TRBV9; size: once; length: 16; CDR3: CASSATPGGGTDTQYF; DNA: TGTGCCAGCAGCGCGACCCCCGGGGGGGGCACAGATACGCAGTATTTT
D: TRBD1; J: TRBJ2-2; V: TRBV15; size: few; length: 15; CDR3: CATMWDRVIGGELFF; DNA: TGTGCCACCATGTGGGACAGGGTCATCGGCGGGGAGCTGTTTTTT
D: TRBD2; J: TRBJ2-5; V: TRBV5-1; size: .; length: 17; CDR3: CASSLGLAGGGQETQYF; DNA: TGCGCCAGCAGCCTGGGACTAGCGGGGGGTGGGCAAGAGACCCAGTACTTC
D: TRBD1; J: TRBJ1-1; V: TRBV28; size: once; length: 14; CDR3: CASTPGGGPGEAFF; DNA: TGTGCCAGCACCCCAGGGGGCGGCCCGGGGGAAGCTTTCTTT
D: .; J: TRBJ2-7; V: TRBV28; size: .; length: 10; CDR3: CASGSYEQYF; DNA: TGTGCCAGCGGCTCCTACGAGCAGTACTTC
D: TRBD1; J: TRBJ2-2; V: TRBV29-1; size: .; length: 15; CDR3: CSVEGGQGGTGELFF; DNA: TGCAGCGTTGAAGGGGGACAGGGTGGTACCGGGGAGCTGTTTTTT
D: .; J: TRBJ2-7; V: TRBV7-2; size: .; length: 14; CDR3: CASSLEPRNYEQYF; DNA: TGTGCCAGCAGCTTAGAACCGCGAAACTACGAGCAGTACTTC
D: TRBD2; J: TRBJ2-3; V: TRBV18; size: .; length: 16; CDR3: CASSSSMRGGTDTQYF; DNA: TGTGCCAGCTCATCTTCGATGCGGGGGGGCACAGATACGCAGTATTTT
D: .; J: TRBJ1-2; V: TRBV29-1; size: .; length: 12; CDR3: CSVEKQYYGYTF; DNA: TGCAGCGTTGAAAAACAGTACTATGGCTACACCTTC
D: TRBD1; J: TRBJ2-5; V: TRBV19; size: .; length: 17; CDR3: CASSIRQSDRGKETQYF; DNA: TGTGCCAGTAGTATAAGACAATCGGACAGGGGAAAAGAGACCCAGTACTTC
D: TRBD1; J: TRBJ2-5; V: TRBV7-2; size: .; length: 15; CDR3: CASSPGQGGGKTQYF; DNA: TGTGCCAGCAGCCCTGGACAGGGCGGCGGAAAGACCCAGTACTTC
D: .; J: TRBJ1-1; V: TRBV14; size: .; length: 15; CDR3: CASSQGRGWSTEAFF; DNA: TGTGCCAGCAGCCAAGGGAGGGGATGGAGCACTGAAGCTTTCTTT
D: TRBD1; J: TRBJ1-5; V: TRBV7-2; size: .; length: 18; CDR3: CASSAGQGVLISYQPQHF; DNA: TGTGCCAGCAGCGCCGGACAGGGGGTTCTCATATCGTATCAGCCCCAGCATTTT
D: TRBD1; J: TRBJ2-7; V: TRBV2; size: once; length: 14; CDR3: CASSALGQSYEQYF; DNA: TGTGCCAGCAGTGCCTTGGGACAGTCCTACGAGCAGTACTTC
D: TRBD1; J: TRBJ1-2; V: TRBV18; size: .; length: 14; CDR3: CASSPGQSNYGYTF; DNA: TGTGCCAGCTCACCGGGACAGAGTAACTATGGCTACACCTTC
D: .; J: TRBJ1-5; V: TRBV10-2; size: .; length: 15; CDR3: CASSEMGESNQPQHF; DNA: TGCGCCAGCAGTGAAATGGGGGAGAGCAATCAGCCCCAGCATTTT
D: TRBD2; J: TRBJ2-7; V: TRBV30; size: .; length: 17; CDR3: CAWSPPPRLAATYEQYF; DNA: TGTGCCTGGAGTCCGCCGCCTCGACTAGCGGCGACCTACGAGCAGTACTTC
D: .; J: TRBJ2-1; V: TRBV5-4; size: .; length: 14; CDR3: CASSGGLSYNEQFF; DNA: TGTGCCAGCAGCGGGGGGCTCTCCTACAATGAGCAGTTCTTC
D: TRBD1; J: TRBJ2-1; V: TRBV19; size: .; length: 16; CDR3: CASSRPGTGDKNEQFF; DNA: TGTGCCAGTAGTCGTCCCGGGACAGGGGACAAGAATGAGCAGTTCTTC
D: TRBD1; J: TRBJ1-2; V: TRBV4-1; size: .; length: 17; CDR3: CASSQEEAGGRRNGYTF; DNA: TGCGCCAGCAGCCAAGAGGAGGCAGGGGGCAGGAGAAATGGCTACACCTTC
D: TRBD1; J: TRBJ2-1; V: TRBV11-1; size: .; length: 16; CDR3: CASSFRRDRVGHEQFF; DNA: TGTGCCAGCAGCTTTCGCAGGGACAGGGTAGGTCATGAGCAGTTCTTC
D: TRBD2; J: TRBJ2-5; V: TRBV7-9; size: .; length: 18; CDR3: CASSSGTSGGPGGETQYF; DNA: TGTGCCAGCAGCTCAGGGACTAGCGGGGGGCCTGGCGGGGAGACCCAGTACTTC
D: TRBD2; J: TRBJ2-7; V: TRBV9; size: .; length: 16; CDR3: CASSVVGLANTYEQYF; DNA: TGTGCCAGCAGCGTAGTAGGACTAGCGAATACCTACGAGCAGTACTTC
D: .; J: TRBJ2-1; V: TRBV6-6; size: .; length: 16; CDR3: CASSYQSPGPRGEQFF; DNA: TGTGCCAGCAGTTACCAATCCCCGGGACCCCGCGGTGAGCAGTTCTTC
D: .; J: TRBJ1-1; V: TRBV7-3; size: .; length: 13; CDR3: CASSLGATTEAFF; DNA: TGTGCCAGCAGCTTAGGGGCAACGACTGAAGCTTTCTTT
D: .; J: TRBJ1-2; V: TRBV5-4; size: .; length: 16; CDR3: CASSLDPPGANYGYTF; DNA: TGTGCCAGCAGCTTGGATCCGCCAGGAGCTAACTATGGCTACACCTTC
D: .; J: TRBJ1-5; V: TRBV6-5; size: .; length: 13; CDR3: CASKRGVDQPQHF; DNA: TGTGCCAGCAAAAGGGGGGTGGATCAGCCCCAGCATTTT
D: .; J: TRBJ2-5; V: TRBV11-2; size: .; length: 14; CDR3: CASTRGLGAETQYF; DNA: TGTGCCAGCACCCGGGGGCTAGGGGCAGAGACCCAGTACTTC
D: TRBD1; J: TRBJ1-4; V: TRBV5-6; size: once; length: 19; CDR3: CASSAPSPSGGGTNEKLFF; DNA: TGTGCCAGCAGCGCCCCGTCCCCCTCAGGGGGGGGGACTAATGAAAAACTGTTTTTT
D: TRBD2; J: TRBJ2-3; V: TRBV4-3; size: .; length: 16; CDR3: CASSQDAGGSTDTQYF; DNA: TGCGCCAGCAGCCAAGATGCGGGGGGAAGCACAGATACGCAGTATTTT
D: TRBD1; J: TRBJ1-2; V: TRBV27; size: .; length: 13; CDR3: CASALGQGDGYTF; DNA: TGTGCCAGCGCCCTTGGGCAGGGGGACGGCTACACCTTC
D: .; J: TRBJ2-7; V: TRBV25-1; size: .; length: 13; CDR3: CASSRLGLPEQYF; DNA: TGTGCCAGCAGCAGGCTCGGACTCCCCGAGCAGTACTTC
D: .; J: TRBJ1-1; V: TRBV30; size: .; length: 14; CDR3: CAWVWGFMNTEAFF; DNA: TGTGCCTGGGTGTGGGGGTTTATGAACACTGAAGCTTTCTTT
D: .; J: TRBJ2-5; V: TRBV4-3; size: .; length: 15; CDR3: CASSQDPGVGETQYF; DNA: TGCGCCAGCAGCCAAGATCCAGGTGTGGGGGAGACCCAGTACTTC
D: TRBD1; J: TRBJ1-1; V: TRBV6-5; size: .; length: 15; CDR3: CASSPRTGINTEAFF; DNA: TGTGCCAGCAGTCCCCGGACAGGGATAAACACTGAAGCTTTCTTT
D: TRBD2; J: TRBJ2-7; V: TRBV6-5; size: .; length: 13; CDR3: CASSVTSGDEQYF; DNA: TGTGCCAGCAGTGTAACTAGCGGGGACGAGCAGTACTTC
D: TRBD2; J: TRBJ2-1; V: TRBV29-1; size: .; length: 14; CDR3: CSVGGSGGADEQFF; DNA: TGCAGCGTTGGAGGGAGCGGGGGGGCCGATGAGCAGTTCTTC
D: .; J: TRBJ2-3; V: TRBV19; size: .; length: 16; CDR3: CASSPRTGSGTDTQYF; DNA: TGTGCCAGTAGTCCCCGGACCGGGTCAGGGACAGATACGCAGTATTTT
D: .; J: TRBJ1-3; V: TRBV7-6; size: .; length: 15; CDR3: CASSPLDSSGNTIYF; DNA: TGTGCCAGCAGCCCCCTGGACAGCTCTGGAAACACCATATATTTT
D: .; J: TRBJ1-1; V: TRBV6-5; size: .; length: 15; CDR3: CASSLGPRPNTEAFF; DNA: TGTGCCAGCAGCCTCGGACCCCGCCCGAACACTGAAGCTTTCTTT
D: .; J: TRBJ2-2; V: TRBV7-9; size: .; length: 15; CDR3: CASSLDQPATGELFF; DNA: TGTGCCAGCAGCTTAGACCAGCCCGCCACCGGGGAGCTGTTTTTT
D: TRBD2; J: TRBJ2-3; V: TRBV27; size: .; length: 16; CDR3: CASSFGGAVVPDTQYF; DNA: TGTGCCAGCAGTTTCGGGGGGGCCGTTGTCCCAGATACGCAGTATTTT
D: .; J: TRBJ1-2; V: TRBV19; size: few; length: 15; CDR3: CASSSQGAANYGYTF; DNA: TGTGCCAGTAGTTCGCAGGGCGCTGCTAACTATGGCTACACCTTC
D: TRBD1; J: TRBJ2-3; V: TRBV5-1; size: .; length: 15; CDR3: CASSLGQGGTDTQYF; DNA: TGCGCCAGCAGCTTGGGACAGGGTGGAACAGATACGCAGTATTTT
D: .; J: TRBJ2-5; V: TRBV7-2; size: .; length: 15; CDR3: CASTNPDMIQETQYF; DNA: TGTGCCAGCACCAACCCCGACATGATTCAAGAGACCCAGTACTTC
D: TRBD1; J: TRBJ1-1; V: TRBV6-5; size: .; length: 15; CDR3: CASSYSRTGDTEAFF; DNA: TGTGCCAGCAGTTACTCTAGGACAGGGGACACTGAAGCTTTCTTT
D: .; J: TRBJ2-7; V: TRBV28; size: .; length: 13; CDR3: CASSSGLPYEQYF; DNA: TGTGCCAGCAGTTCCGGGCTTCCCTACGAGCAGTACTTC
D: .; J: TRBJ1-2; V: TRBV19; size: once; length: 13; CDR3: CASSIQPGDGYTF; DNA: TGTGCCAGTAGTATACAACCAGGGGATGGCTACACCTTC
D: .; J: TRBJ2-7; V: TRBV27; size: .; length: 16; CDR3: CASRRLGTPSSYEQYF; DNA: TGTGCCAGCAGGCGATTGGGGACTCCTTCCTCCTACGAGCAGTACTTC
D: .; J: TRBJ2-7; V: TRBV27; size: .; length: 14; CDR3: CASSLWAGGYEQYF; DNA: TGTGCCAGCAGTTTATGGGCAGGAGGCTACGAGCAGTACTTC
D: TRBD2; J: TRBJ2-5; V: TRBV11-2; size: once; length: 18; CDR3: CASSLAWTSGGAGETQYF; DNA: TGTGCCAGCAGCTTAGCTTGGACTAGCGGGGGGGCCGGGGAGACCCAGTACTTC